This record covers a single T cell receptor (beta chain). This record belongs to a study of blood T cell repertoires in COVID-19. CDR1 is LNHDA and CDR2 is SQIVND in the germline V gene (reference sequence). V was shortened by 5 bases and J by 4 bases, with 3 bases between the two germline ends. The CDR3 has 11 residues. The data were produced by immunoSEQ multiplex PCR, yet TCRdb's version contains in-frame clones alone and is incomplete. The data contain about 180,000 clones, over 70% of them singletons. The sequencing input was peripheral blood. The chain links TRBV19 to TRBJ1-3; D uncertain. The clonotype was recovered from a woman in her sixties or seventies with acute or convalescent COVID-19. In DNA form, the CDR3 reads TGTGCCAGTAGTGCGGGAAACACCATATATTTT. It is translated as CASSAGNTIYF.